A single sample is the source of the 16 T cell receptor beta chains below, sequenced in a study of shared clonotypes between healthy human individuals. Clones were read by immunoSEQ multiplex PCR, and TCRdb kept only the in-frame ones, dropping some. The sample yields some 1 million clones, about three quarters seen once. The material sequenced was memory CD4+ T cells sorted from blood. This sample's subset: CD45RA-negative fraction. Source of these receptors: a man younger than 35 in good health.

The rearrangement links TRBV6-5 to TRBJ2-3; possibly TRBD1 for D (5 bases). The CDR3 covers 13 residues. Trimming pared 11 bases from V and 2 bases from J, leaving 14 bases between. Germline V CDR1 and CDR2: MNHEY, SVGAGI. As DNA, the CDR3 is TGTGCCGCGAGTAGGGGCAACACAGATACGCAGTATTTT. It translates to CAASRGNTDTQYF.

The table lists this clone with a few counts. The CDR3 here is CASRGGSTPNEQFF. CDR3 bases: TGTGCCAGTCGAGGCGGGAGTACCCCCAATGAGCAGTTCTTC. The chain couples TRBV11-2 to TRBJ2-1, with 7 bases matching TRBD2. Germline assignment: CDR1 SGHAT and CDR2 FQNNGV. V lost 9 bases, J lost 6 bases, and 11 bases stayed unmatched. The CDR3 runs to 14 residues.

This clone was seen just once. This chain joins TRBV10-2 and TRBJ2-2, with 8 bases fitting TRBD2. J lost 6 bases, V lost 6 bases, and 9 bases had no gene match. Germline V gives CDR1 WSHSY, CDR2 SAAADI. The CDR3 runs 15 residues. The CDR3 is CASSRGGVDAGELFF. The CDR3 coding sequence is TGCGCCAGCAGCCGGGGGGGCGTTGATGCCGGGGAGCTGTTTTTT.

This chain connects TRBV5-1 to TRBJ2-1, with D possibly matching TRBD2 (5 bases). V was clipped by 7 bases and J by 6 bases, with 23 bases between them. The CDR3 spans 16 residues. CDR1 and CDR2 from the germline V gene are SGHRS and YFSETQ. The CDR3 loop reads CASAPRKGWEINEQFF. The CDR3 nucleotides read TGCGCCAGCGCCCCGCGAAAAGGTTGGGAGATCAATGAGCAGTTCTTC.

This clone has a handful of counts. The V gene is TRBV10-3, the J gene TRBJ2-2; 9 bases map to TRBD1. The V segment lost 9 bases and the J segment 6 bases; nucleotides outside the gene matches: 5. CDR3 length: 13 amino acids. CDR1 is ENHRY, CDR2 SYGVKD, per germline. The CDR3 nucleotides read TGTGCCATTGGACAGGGGCTGCCCGGGGAGCTGTTTTTT. This encodes CAIGQGLPGELFF.

This chain joins TRBV21-1 and TRBJ2-7; TRBD1, the D gene given by the table, was not confirmed from the DNA. TRBV21-1 is a pseudogene segment. The CDR3 sequence is 14 residues long. The CDR3 loop is CASSKSAENYEQYF. CDR3 bases: TGTGCCAGCAGCAAAAGTGCAGAAAACTACGAGCAGTACTTC.

The chain combines TRBV7-9 with TRBJ2-3; 10 positions match TRBD2. Trimming took 8 bases from V and 6 from J; bases not matched to a gene: 8. The CDR3 contains 14 residues. The germline CDR1 and CDR2 sequences are SEHNR and FQNEAQ (reference sequence). CDR3 nucleotides: TGTGCCAGCTGTAGCGGGGGGCACAAGGATACGCAGTATTTT. Translating it yields CASCSGGHKDTQYF.

Comment on this clone: This CDR3 is also generated by other DNA sequences in the sample. The chain links TRBV25-1 to TRBJ1-1, with D tentatively TRBD1 (6 bases). Per germline, CDR1 MGHDK and CDR2 SYGVNS. V dropped 11 bases and J dropped 0 bases, with 10 bases sitting between them. This CDR3 has 12 residues. The CDR3 here is CASGTLNTEAFF. The DNA of the CDR3 is TGTGCCTCGGGGACATTGAACACTGAAGCTTTCTTT.

This clone has a single count. J is TRBJ2-1 and V is TRBV5-4; D is unresolved. CDR1 is SGHNT, CDR2 YYREEE, per germline (reference sequence). The CDR3 extends over 14 amino acids. The V gene lost 4 bases and the J gene lost 0 bases, with 8 bases spanning the gap. CDR3 nucleotides: TGTGCCAGCAGCCGGGCGGACTCCTACAATGAGCAGTTCTTC. As protein: CASSRADSYNEQFF.

Only one count was recorded for this clone. The V gene is TRBV5-4, the J gene TRBJ1-2; 7 bases fit TRBD1. The CDR3 has 14 residues. Germline trimming cut 1 base from V and 4 bases from J; bases unmatched to any gene: 4. Per the germline V gene, CDR1 is SGHNT and CDR2 is YYREEE (reference sequence). The CDR3: CASSLPGGGYGYTF. The CDR3 DNA reads TGTGCCAGCAGCTTGCCAGGGGGAGGCTATGGCTACACCTTC.

The genes are TRBV7-9 and TRBJ1-3, with 7 nucleotides matching TRBD1. Losses at the gene ends were 1 base for V and 0 bases for J; bases not matched to a gene: 3. CDR3 size: 16 residues. CDR1 is SEHNR and CDR2 is FQNEAQ in the germline V gene (reference sequence). CDR3: CASSLETGHSGNTIYF. The CDR3 DNA is TGTGCCAGCAGCTTAGAGACAGGGCACTCTGGAAACACCATATATTTT. The full variable domain, completed using reference TRBV7-9 and TRBJ1-3, is DTGVSQNPRHKITKRGQNVTFRCDPISEHNRLYWYRQTLGQGPEFLTYFQNEAQLEKSRLLSDRFSAERPKGSFSTLEIQRTEQGDSAMYLCASSLETGHSGNTIYFGEGSWLTVV.

This clone was seen once. J is TRBJ2-7 and V is TRBV4-1; D could derive from TRBD1 or TRBD2 (5 bases each). Trimming removed 4 bases at V and 4 bases at J, with 17 bases between. The CDR3 sequence is 15 residues long. From germline, CDR1 is MGHRA and CDR2 YSYEKL. The CDR3 reads CASSPVYGTYYEQYF. The DNA of the CDR3 is TGCGCCAGCAGCCCCGTCTACGGGACCTATTACGAGCAGTACTTC.

This chain joins TRBV7-2 and TRBJ1-5; D not resolved. Trimming took 1 base from V and 2 from J, leaving 9 bases between them. This CDR3 spans 15 amino acids. The germline V gene has CDR1 SGHTA and CDR2 FQGNSA. The CDR3 spells CASSLDSDRNQPQHF. The CDR3 bases are TGTGCCAGCAGCTTAGACAGTGATCGCAATCAGCCCCAGCATTTT.

CDR3 coding DNA: TGTGCCAGCAGCTTAGATTCTGTAGGGCAGGGCCGGGACAATGAGCAGTTCTTC. The encoded protein is CASSLDSVGQGRDNEQFF. The J gene is TRBJ2-1, the V gene TRBV11-3; a weak D match, TRBD1 (5 bases). Germline V gene lookup returns CDR1 SGHNT and CDR2 YENEEA. The CDR3 spans 18 residues. Between the trimmed V and J ends, which lost 0 bases and 5 bases, there was a span of 20 bases. Full variable domain (outside the CDR3, taken from reference TRBV11-3 and TRBJ2-1): EAGVVQSPRYKIIEKKQPVAFWCNPISGHNTLYWYLQNLGQGPELLIRYENEEAVDDSQLPKDRFSAERLKGVDSTLKIQPAELGDSAVYLCASSLDSVGQGRDNEQFFGPGTRLTVL.

This chain connects TRBV2 to TRBJ2-2; D is ambiguous. The V end lost 3 bases, the J end lost 6 bases, and 14 bases lay between the germline ends. The CDR3 has 15 amino acids. In germline, CDR1 is SNHLY, CDR2 FYNNEI. DNA for the CDR3: TGTGCCAGCAGTGATGGTAGGGTTGGAGCCGGGGAGCTGTTTTTT. This translates into CASSDGRVGAGELFF.

The J gene is TRBJ2-5, the V gene TRBV5-1, with TRBD2 matching 12 bases. With 2 bases clipped from V and 1 base from J, the junction kept 3 bases outside the gene matches. The CDR3 loop spans 16 amino acids. The germline CDR1 and CDR2 sequences are SGHRS and YFSETQ. The CDR3 DNA is TGCGCCAGCAGCTTCTCGACTAGCGGGGGCCAAGAGACCCAGTACTTC. Translating gives CASSFSTSGGQETQYF.